This T cell receptor beta chain was documented in a study of blood T cells in healthy people across ages. Study-level findings and limits: Samples with more naive T cells showed higher observed beta diversity. Significant beta diversity loss was already apparent by age about 42, declining roughly linearly.

This CDR3 is 15 amino acids long. Trimming removed 5 bases from V and 3 bases from J; junction bases left unmatched: 12. CDR1 GTSNPN and CDR2 SVGIG come from the germline V gene (reference sequence). On this clonotype: No antigen is known for it.

Drawn from each donor were approximately 9.2 milliliters of peripheral blood. Samples had at least 6 million PBMCs isolated from them. Through a sample-barcoded 5' primer and a J-beta primer mix, a second PCR was run for roughly 6 to 11 cycles. TCRdb analysed the 5' RACE reads with MiXCR anew, one entry per CDR3 protein. The sample carries 1.4 million to 1.5 million distinct CDR3 sequences, 42% recorded once. Sequencing was done on a sample of blood. The TCR originated in a woman aged 18-29 years in good health. V usage is TRBV30 and J usage is TRBJ2-5, with 7 bases that match TRBD2. The CDR3 bases are TGTGCCTGGCGATCCGGACTAGGGAATAAAGAGACCCAGTACTTC. It yields the protein CAWRSGLGNKETQYF.